This is a list of T cell receptor beta chains from one sample in a study of response to subunit inactivated influenza vaccine. Via MiXCR, TCRdb re-called the RT-PCR reads, giving one row per CDR3 protein. The data show roughly 780,000 distinct CDR3 sequences, with around a sixth seen just once and approximately 11% held by the top ten. The sequences come from PBMCs from blood, collected about 5 days after vaccination. These receptors were collected from a man between 50 and 59 years old who received an inactivated influenza vaccine. The CDR3 runs from the conserved cysteine through the conserved F or W. Each record gives: J gene, clone size, D gene, V gene, CDR3 length, CDR3 DNA, CDR3 protein. The D gene is left open where the match is weak. Clone size is given for some rows only: seen once, a few or many times, or a class if the clone is expanded.

TRBJ2-1 - TRBD1 TRBV4-1 14 TGCGCCAGCAGCCAAGTGCTAGGGGGCCACGAGCAGTTCTTC CASSQVLGGHEQFF
TRBJ2-7 few - TRBV7-2 14 TGTGCCAGCAGCTCTACGGACGTAAGCTACGAGCAGTACTTC CASSSTDVSYEQYF
TRBJ2-4 - TRBD2 TRBV12-3/TRBV12-4 13 TGTGCCAGCAGCTACGTGGGACTAGCGATTCAGTACTTC CASSYVGLAIQYF
TRBJ2-1 - TRBD1 TRBV20-1 12 TGCAGTGCTAGGGACAGGGTCGATGAGCAGTTCTTC CSARDRVDEQFF
TRBJ2-5 few - TRBV7-9 13 TGTGCCAGATTGGGGTCGACAGAAGAGACCCAGTACTTC CARLGSTEETQYF
TRBJ2-1 many - TRBV20-1 9 TGCAGTGCAAACAATGAGCAGTTCTTC CSANNEQFF
TRBJ2-7 - - TRBV4-2 16 TGTGCCAGCAGCCAAGACCGGACCCTTAACGCCTACGAGCAGTACTTC CASSQDRTLNAYEQYF
TRBJ1-5 few TRBD1 TRBV12-3/TRBV12-4 17 TGTGCCAGCAGTTCCGTGATAAACAGGGGGCCGGGTCAGCCCCAGCATTTT CASSSVINRGPGQPQHF
TRBJ2-5 few - TRBV7-7 14 TGTGCTAGCAGCTTAGGGGCCAGTCTAGAGACCCAGTACTTC CASSLGASLETQYF
TRBJ2-1 - TRBD1 TRBV29-1 13 TGCAGCGGGACAGGGGTCCCATACAATGAGCAGTTCTTC CSGTGVPYNEQFF
TRBJ2-7 few TRBD2 TRBV10-3 14 TGTGCCATCAGTGGTAGCGGGAGCGCCTTCGAGCAGTACTTC CAISGSGSAFEQYF
TRBJ2-2 - - TRBV20-1 17 TGCAGTGCTAGAGATGTTAGCGAGCAGTCGAACACCGGGGAGCTGTTTTTT CSARDVSEQSNTGELFF
TRBJ1-3 many - TRBV29-1 13 TGCAGCACCCAGTTCGGGACTGGAAACACCATATATTTT CSTQFGTGNTIYF
TRBJ1-2 few TRBD1 TRBV5-1 12 TGCGCCAGCATGGACAGGGAGGACGGCTACACCTTC CASMDREDGYTF
TRBJ2-7 few TRBD2 TRBV5-5 16 TGTGCCAGCAGCCGGTTCGGGGGGACTGCTGCCTACGAGCAGTACTTC CASSRFGGTAAYEQYF
TRBJ1-1 few - TRBV6-5 12 TGTGCCAGCAGTTCAGGCAGGGGAGAAGCTTTCTTT CASSSGRGEAFF
TRBJ2-3 few - TRBV6-6 13 TGTGCCAGCAGTTACGCAGGCCGAGATACGCAGTATTTT CASSYAGRDTQYF
TRBJ2-3 - TRBD2 TRBV28 17 TGTGCCAGCAGTTTTCTGGCTAGCGGATCAGAGGCAGATACGCAGTATTTT CASSFLASGSEADTQYF
TRBJ2-1 few - TRBV24-1 16 TGTGCCACCAGTGATTCCAAACGAACTAGAGGCAATGAGCAGTTCTTC CATSDSKRTRGNEQFF
TRBJ1-2 - - TRBV3-1 15 TGTGCCAGCAGCCAAGATATGTTAACGAGCTATGGCTACACCTTC CASSQDMLTSYGYTF
TRBJ2-1 many TRBD2 TRBV20-1 11 TGCAGTAGCGGGACTCACAATGAGCAGTTCTTC CSSGTHNEQFF
TRBJ2-2 few - TRBV11-3 16 TGTGCCAGCAGCTTGCAGGGGCAGAGTTTCCCCGGGGAGCTGCTTTTT CASSLQGQSFPGELLF
TRBJ2-1 few - TRBV7-8 15 TGTGCCAGCAGCTTAGCGGTCCACTCCTACAATGAGCAGTTCTTC CASSLAVHSYNEQFF
TRBJ2-1 - - TRBV4-3 16 TGCGCCAGCAGCCCACACGAGGGGGTCAGCTACAATGAGCAGTTCTTC CASSPHEGVSYNEQFF
TRBJ1-2 - - TRBV12-3/TRBV12-4 15 TGTGCCAGCAGTTTAGGTTTCACTAGGCCGTATGGCTACACCTTC CASSLGFTRPYGYTF
TRBJ2-1 few - TRBV6-2/TRBV6-3 15 TGTGCCAGCCTACCTCGCGGGCTAACCTACAATGAGCAGTTCTTC CASLPRGLTYNEQFF
TRBJ1-1 - TRBD1 TRBV2 14 TGTGCCAGTCAAAACAGGGGGCCGAACACTGAAGCTTTCTTT CASQNRGPNTEAFF
TRBJ2-7 many - TRBV10-3 13 TGTGCCATCGGCCGGGGCGACTACTACGAGCAGTACTTC CAIGRGDYYEQYF
TRBJ2-7 many - TRBV4-3 17 TGCGCCAGCAGCTTGGCTACCGGGGCGTCATCGGCCTACGAGCAGTACTTC CASSLATGASSAYEQYF
TRBJ1-1 - - TRBV4-1 15 TGCGCCAGCAGCCAAGCCCTGACTATGAACACTGAAGCTTTCTTT CASSQALTMNTEAFF
TRBJ2-7 many - TRBV24-1 12 TGTGCCACCAGTGATCCCCCAGGGCGACAGTACTTC CATSDPPGRQYF
TRBJ2-4 - - TRBV7-9 15 TGTGCCAGCAGCTTAGCGCTTGAAGCCAAAAACATTCAGTACTTC CASSLALEAKNIQYF
TRBJ1-2 few - TRBV4-1 15 TGCGCCAGCAGCCATGCGGACAGCGCTAACTATGGCTACACCTTC CASSHADSANYGYTF
TRBJ2-1 - TRBD2 TRBV20-1 16 TGCAGTGCTAGTTTTTCGCGGGGGAAGGCCTACAATGAGCAGTTCTTC CSASFSRGKAYNEQFF
TRBJ2-2 - - TRBV7-9 16 TGTGCCAGCAGCCCCCTCGGGAAGACGAACACCGGGGAGCTGTTTTTT CASSPLGKTNTGELFF
TRBJ2-1 - TRBD2 TRBV18 15 TGTGCCAGCTCACCAATACTAGCGGGCCAGATTGAGCAGTTCTTC CASSPILAGQIEQFF
TRBJ2-1 - TRBD2 TRBV5-1 14 TGCGCCAGCAGCATCGGCTGGGGGGGGAATGAGCAGTTCTTC CASSIGWGGNEQFF
TRBJ2-7 - - TRBV20-1 14 TGCAGTGCTAGAGCCCCTACCAATGCCTACGAGCAGTACTTC CSARAPTNAYEQYF
TRBJ2-5 many TRBD2 TRBV18 15 TGTGCCAGCAGCCCAGGACTAGCGGGACAAGAGACCCAGTACTTC CASSPGLAGQETQYF
TRBJ2-3 - - TRBV20-1 14 TGCAGTGCCACCCTCGGGGGTAGCACAGATACGCAGTATTTT CSATLGGSTDTQYF
TRBJ2-3 many - TRBV5-1 12 TGCGCCAGCAGCTTGGCCGGGAATACGCAGTATTTT CASSLAGNTQYF
TRBJ2-2 - - TRBV6-1 14 TGTGCCAGCAGTCCGGCCACGGGCGCCGGGGAGCTGTTTTTT CASSPATGAGELFF
TRBJ2-5 few TRBD2 TRBV20-1 17 TGCAGTGCTGGACCTACCGGGACTACTAACATCGGACGGACCCAGTACTTC CSAGPTGTTNIGRTQYF
TRBJ1-5 - TRBD1 TRBV20-1 15 TGCAGTGCTAGACCGGGACAGGGTCAAGATCAGCCCCAGCATTTT CSARPGQGQDQPQHF
TRBJ2-4 once - TRBV20-1 12 TGCAGTGCTAATCTGGGACGGGACATTCAGTACTTC CSANLGRDIQYF
TRBJ1-2 - - TRBV4-1 15 TGCGCCAGCAGCCGAGGAGAACCCGGTAACTATGGCTACACCTTC CASSRGEPGNYGYTF
TRBJ2-2 - - TRBV12-3/TRBV12-4 14 TGTGCCAGCAGGACCGGAGAGGGGTCCGGGGAGCTGTTTTTT CASRTGEGSGELFF
TRBJ2-4 few TRBD2 TRBV20-1 18 TGCAGTGCTAGAGAGGCTAGCGGGGGGGCCCCAGCCAAAAACATTCAGTACTTC CSAREASGGAPAKNIQYF
TRBJ2-3 - - TRBV12-3/TRBV12-4 13 TGTGCCAGCAGAGTCACTAGTATAGATACGCAGTATTTT CASRVTSIDTQYF
TRBJ2-7 few - TRBV21-1 16 TGTGCCAGCAGCAAAATCAGGCTAGCGGGGGCCTACGAGCAGTACTTC CASSKIRLAGAYEQYF
TRBJ2-5 few - TRBV20-1 13 TGCAGTGCTAGTTTGGCTACTCAAGAGACCCAGTACTTC CSASLATQETQYF
TRBJ2-2 few - TRBV20-1 12 TGCAGTGCTAGAGATTTGCCCGGGGAGCTGTTTTTT CSARDLPGELFF
TRBJ1-1 - TRBD1 TRBV9 16 TGTGCCAGCAGCGTAGGGGACAGGGTTTCGAACACTGAAGCTTTCTTT CASSVGDRVSNTEAFF
TRBJ2-1 few TRBD2 TRBV20-1 14 TGCAGTGCTCCTACCGGGACTAGCGGGAGGGCCGGTGTCTTC CSAPTGTSGRAGVF
TRBJ2-3 many TRBD1 TRBV5-1 15 TGCGCCAGCAGCTTGGACAGGGGGATGTTTGATACGCAGTATTTT CASSLDRGMFDTQYF